This TCR delta chain appears in the sequencing data of a study of Vδ1+ human thymocytes listed by TCRdb under 2018. Concerning the study at large: As a data resource, the study described the mRNA-level TRG and TRD CDR3 repertoires of highly purified Vdelta1+ thymocytes obtained from young children. The multiplex-based CDR3 amplicon strategy had previously been validated against 5'RACE-based CDR3 amplicon generation methods. The study at large found these results: Many TRG clonotypes were found to be shared between donors (up to roughly 7x10^3), whereas TRD repertoires were found to be essentially private (max roughly 100 shared). Approximately 20% of thymic TRD sequences were found to be Vdelta2 (and few were Vdelta3) despite high sort purity, in contrast to peripheral blood Vdelta1+ controls. No clustering by age or sex was observed, so analyses did not stratify donors by these variables. Thymic TRG and TRD repertoires appeared highly polyclonal with Gaussian CDR3 length distributions, unlike oligoclonal peripheral blood repertoires. Because unexpected Vdelta2 sequences could lead to misinterpretation of bulk repertoire data, the authors recommended using highly purified populations and validating at the single-cell level.

RNA was isolated using the RNeasy mini kit, and reverse transcription was performed with Superscript III. To generate the CDR3 amplicons, a multiplex PCR was run using pooled V-gene forward primers together with a constant-region reverse primer that carried Illumina adaptor overhangs. After gel purification, the amplicons were indexed with Nextera index primers over eight extra PCR cycles and then purified using AMPure XP beads. Libraries were sequenced on an Illumina MiSeq with paired-end 250 bp reads, dual indexing and around 19% PhiX spike-in. As for the original processing: Reads were quality checked with FastQC, and TRG read pairs were merged with ea-utils fastq-join. IMGT/HighV-QUEST was used to annotate sequences, retaining only productive sequences with an unambiguous V-gene assignment, and each clonotype was defined by an identical CDR3 sequence. For downstream analysis, VDJtools 1.1.1, tcR 2.2.3, Treemap and vegan Shannon diversity in R 3.4.4 were used. Public reads were reanalyzed in TCRdb with CATT, and rows carrying the same DNA were merged afterwards. The V and J calls were not made by the authors but by TCRdb's processing. This sample gives 24,000 or so delta-chain clones in total; approximately 30% of them show up just once. Roughly 1.6% of the sample comes from the top ten.

The CDR3 goes from the cysteine to the phenylalanine over 20 residues. Kept here is only the CDR3 DNA, which spans 60 bases and is read in frame from base 1. CDR1 and CDR2 (TSWWSYY, QGS) derive from the germline V gene. After removal of 3 bases from V and 0 bases from J, the junction retains 17 bases not matched to a gene. Thymic samples were depleted of alphabeta T cells, then CD3+ TCRVdelta1+ TCRVdelta2- thymocytes were FACS-sorted. The purity of the sorted Vdelta1+ thymocytes was between 98% and 99.6%. Thymic specimens were obtained from 8 paediatric patients, aged from roughly 5 days to 16 months, who were undergoing corrective cardiac surgery. Thymic tissue was dispersed and mononuclear cells isolated on a Histopaque-1077 density gradient. Staining used anti-TCRVdelta1 clone TS8.2, anti-TCRVdelta2 clone B6, anti-CD3 clone HIT3a and anti-TCRalphabeta clone IP26 antibodies. Turning to this clone: Its antigen remains unidentified. No much larger clonotype is one base removed from it; base qualities were not supplied.

The chain was built from TRDV1 and TRDJ1; the junction holds 9 bases that match TRDD3. The sequence was obtained from a boy under two years old who had congenital heart surgery. Sequencing input: Vdelta1+ gamma-delta thymocytes from the thymus. Taken with the paper, the label for cell subset or site translates to: FACS-sorted CD3+ TCRalphabeta- TCRVdelta1+ TCRVdelta2- thymocytes. The CDR3 reads as follows: CALGEPGAGDTRLYTDKLIF. The nucleotides are TGTGCTCTTGGGGAGCCCGGCGCAGGGGATACGCGTTTGTACACCGATAAACTCATCTTT.